What follows describes a single T cell receptor beta chain. The antigen is unknown. This sample stems from a study of T and B cells in COVID-19 patients. Overall study: Recovered patients mostly had mild to moderate COVID-19 managed as outpatients. Study-level results: Highly clonal in active COVID-19, TRB repertoires exceeded healthy-donor diversity and richness at recovery.

Blood genomic DNA input for TRB amplification was about 240-550 ng. Multiplex PCR with BIOMED2 TRB-A/B primer pools amplified TRB rearrangements. A single record per CDR3 protein comes from TCRdb applying MiXCR to the multiplex PCR reads. The top ten clones hold more than 15% of a sample with 20,000 or so distinct CDR3 sequences, roughly 36% of them seen once. This CDR3 contains 16 residues. V lost 5 bases to trimming and J lost 2 bases, with 16 bases between them. From germline, CDR1 is LNHDA and CDR2 SQIVND (reference sequence). The receptor comes from a human donor with active COVID-19. The chain joins TRBV19 to TRBJ2-1, with D possibly matching TRBD1 (6 bases). The sample consisted of blood. The CDR3 nucleotides read TGTGCCAGTAGTCCAGGGGCAGGGACGACCTACAATGAGCAGTTCTTC. The encoded protein is CASSPGAGTTYNEQFF.